The 5 T cell receptor beta chains below were found in one sample sequenced in a study of cytotoxic CD8 clonotypes in ibrutinib-treated CLL. TCRdb's copy holds only in-frame clones and misses some; the assay was immunoSEQ multiplex PCR. The data show about 49,000 clones, approximately 53% seen once. The specimen comprised PBMCs, sampled after 12 months of ibrutinib treatment. All receptors derive from a human donor with chronic lymphocytic leukemia.

This clone was detected only once. The chain carries TRBV27 and TRBJ2-2, with D perhaps matching TRBD1 (6 bases). Germline V gene sequence: CDR1 MNHEY, CDR2 SMNVEV (reference sequence). The CDR3 has 15 amino acids. V gave up 2 bases and J gave up 4 bases, with 11 bases separating them. The CDR3 reads CASSLIGQFTGELFF. CDR3 bases: TGTGCCAGCAGTTTAATTGGACAGTTCACCGGGGAGCTGTTTTTT.

The chain couples TRBV9 to TRBJ2-1; no firm D call. Germline CDR1 is SGDLS and CDR2 is YYNGEE. The CDR3 runs 14 residues. Trimming took 0 bases from V and 9 from J, leaving 13 bases between them. The CDR3 loop reads CASSVGWEPSEQFF. CDR3 nucleotides: TGTGCCAGCAGCGTAGGGTGGGAACCGAGTGAGCAGTTCTTC.

V usage is TRBV29-1 and J usage is TRBJ2-7; TRBD2 matches at 8 bases. This CDR3 contains 13 residues. Unmatched junction bases numbered 4, after V lost 3 bases and J lost 3 bases. CDR1 and CDR2 (germline): SQVTM, ANQGSEA. DNA of the CDR3: TGCAGCGTTGACGCGGGAGGTCGCTACGAGCAGTACTTC. Translation: CSVDAGGRYEQYF.

The genes are TRBV5-6 and TRBJ2-5; TRBD2 aligns across 10 bases. This CDR3 has 14 residues. The V gene end was trimmed by 4 bases and the J gene end by 3 bases; junction bases not matched to a gene: 3. Germline CDR1 reads SGHDT; CDR2 reads YYEEEE. CDR3 bases: TGTGCCAGCAGCCGGACTAGCGGAAAAGAGACCCAGTACTTC. Translated: CASSRTSGKETQYF.

V gene TRBV27 combines with J gene TRBJ2-7, with 7 bases matching TRBD1. With V trimmed by 5 bases and J by 2 bases, 9 bases remained unmatched. The CDR3 covers 15 residues. Germline lookup yields CDR1 MNHEY and CDR2 SMNVEV (reference sequence). CDR3 protein: CASSPGRDSAYEQYF. The CDR3, as DNA: TGTGCCAGCAGTCCAGGCCGGGACAGCGCCTACGAGCAGTACTTC.